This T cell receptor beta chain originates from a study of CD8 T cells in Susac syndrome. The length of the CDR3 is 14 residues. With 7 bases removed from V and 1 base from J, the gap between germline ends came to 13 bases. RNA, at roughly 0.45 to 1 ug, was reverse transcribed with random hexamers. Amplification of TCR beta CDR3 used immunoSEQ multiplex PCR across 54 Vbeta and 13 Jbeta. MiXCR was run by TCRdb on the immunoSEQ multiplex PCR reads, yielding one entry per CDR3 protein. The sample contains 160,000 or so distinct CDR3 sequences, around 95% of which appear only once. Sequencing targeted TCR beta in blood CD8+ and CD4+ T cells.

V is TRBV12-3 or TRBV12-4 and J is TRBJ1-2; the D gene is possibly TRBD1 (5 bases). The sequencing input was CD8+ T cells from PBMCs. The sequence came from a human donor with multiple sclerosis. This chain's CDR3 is CASTGGPFNYGYTF. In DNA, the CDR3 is TGTGCCAGCACCGGGGGACCGTTTAACTATGGCTACACCTTC.